Sequencing of this T cell receptor beta chain was carried out in a study of cytomegalovirus exposure and HLA in healthy donors. The wider study: Counted in an early data release were 85 million or so unique TCRs from HLA-typed donors.

About this clone: Its antigen is unknown.

Study-wide points: The CMV antigen specificity of a few CMV-associated chains was confirmed through in vitro analysis. Cytomegalovirus status was reportedly diagnosed by the classifier with high sensitivity and specificity.

The CDR3 covers 17 residues. PCR primers comprised 60 Vbeta and 13 Jbeta primers. The repertoire was sequenced with immunoSEQ multiplex PCR; TCRdb's copy has only in-frame clones and lacks some. This table has hundreds of thousands of clones, roughly four fifths appearing once. V is TRBV21-1 and J is TRBJ2-7; the D call TRBD2 from the table was never checked on the DNA. TRBV21-1 is deemed a pseudogene. The sequenced sample was PBMCs. This sequence originates from a girl aged 2 to 10 in good health and CMV-seronegative. CDR3 coding DNA: TGTGCCAGCCTAAACTATCTGGGACTAGCGGTTTCCTACGAGCAGTACTTC. Residues: CASLNYLGLAVSYEQYF.